This T cell receptor beta chain came from a study of shared clonotypes between healthy human individuals. Study at large: The study drew on two women and a few men aged 18 to 49 as donors.

V gave up 0 bases and J gave up 4 bases, with 9 bases separating them. CDR1 and CDR2 (germline): SGHDN, FVKESK. This CDR3 spans 15 amino acids. Sequenced by immunoSEQ multiplex PCR; TCRdb stores in-frame clones only, minus some. Here the sample spans around 2.1 million clones, under 95% being singletons. Naive CD8 isolation took CD45RO-negative cells positively selected for CCR7 and excluded terminally differentiated effector memory CD45RA+ cells. Study donors comprised healthy, HIV-negative adults devoid of recent acute infection or vaccination. Findings and caveats of the study: Sharing across four donors was highest in naive CD4 (around 5%) and lowest in memory CD8 (0.4%).

Worth noting for this clone: Its target is not known.

The receptor was derived from a young man in good health. Some clones in this sample may be carry-over from other donors' samples. Sequences were obtained from naive CD8+ T cells from PBMCs. The chain recombines TRBV14 with TRBJ2-2; D is unclear. The DNA for the CDR3 is TGTGCCAGCAGCCAAGATTTAGTAGGCACCGGGGAGCTGTTTTTT. Encoded protein: CASSQDLVGTGELFF.